The 20 T cell receptor beta chains reported below all come from one sample, sequenced in a study of cytomegalovirus exposure and HLA in healthy donors. Primers for the PCR totalled 60 Vbeta and 13 Jbeta. Here immunoSEQ multiplex PCR was the method, and the copy in TCRdb shows in-frame clones only, minus some. The top ten clones hold about 2.1% of a sample with 150,000 to 200,000 clones, approximately 84% of them seen once. Specimen: PBMCs. The receptors come from a man between 18 and 35 years old in good health and CMV-seropositive.

This clone has a single count. The V and J genes are TRBV7-8 and TRBJ2-1; the match to TRBD2 covers 8 bases. Germline V CDR1 and CDR2: SGHVS, FQNEAQ. This CDR3 has 16 amino acids. V was clipped by 5 bases and J by 2 bases; unmatched bases: 8. DNA for the CDR3: TGTGCCAGCAGCCCCGAACTAGCGGTCGCCTACAATGAGCAGTTCTTC. Protein product: CASSPELAVAYNEQFF.

The rearrangement joins TRBV7-2 to TRBJ2-1; 14 bases line up with TRBD2. This CDR3 is built from 16 residues. V trimming: 5 bases; J trimming: 7 bases; junction bases outside the gene matches: 7. From germline, CDR1 is SGHTA and CDR2 FQGNSA. The CDR3: CASSPSRLAGGNEQFF. CDR3 bases: TGTGCCAGCAGCCCTTCCAGACTAGCGGGGGGGAATGAGCAGTTCTTC.

This chain connects TRBV6-5 to TRBJ1-2; 7 bases align to TRBD1. V shed 5 bases, J shed 4 bases, and the junction held 7 bases outside the gene matches. This CDR3 contains 14 residues. The germline V gene has CDR1 MNHEY and CDR2 SVGAGI. The CDR3 is CASSHPQGGYGYTF. CDR3 DNA: TGTGCCAGCAGTCACCCGCAGGGGGGCTATGGCTACACCTTC.

The genes are TRBV7-9 and TRBJ2-3; possibly TRBD1 for D (7 bases). Germline V lookup: CDR1 SEHNR, CDR2 FQNEAQ (reference sequence). Trimming removed 5 bases from V and 1 base from J, with 13 bases in between. This CDR3 is built from 15 residues. CDR3 DNA sequence: TGTGCCAGCAGCACCCAGGGGGAGGGCACAGATACGCAGTATTTT. Translating gives CASSTQGEGTDTQYF.

This chain uses TRBV6-5 with TRBJ1-1; D uncertain. The V and J ends lost 6 bases and 1 base respectively, with 15 bases between them. Germline lookup yields CDR1 MNHEY and CDR2 SVGAGI. This CDR3 has 15 residues. CDR3 DNA sequence: TGTGCCAGCAGCCCCGGCGGAAACGGGAACACTGAAGCTTTCTTT. This codes for CASSPGGNGNTEAFF.

This clone is a singleton in its sample. The chain links TRBV7-2 to TRBJ1-1; D is undetermined. CDR1 is SGHTA, CDR2 FQGNSA, per germline. Between the trimmed V and J ends, which lost 5 bases and 3 bases, there was a span of 13 bases. The CDR3 is 14 residues long. CDR3 bases: TGTGCCAGCAGCCCTGCACGACGGGACACTGAAGCTTTCTTT. Translating gives CASSPARRDTEAFF.

The chain uses TRBV6-5 and TRBJ1-1; D remains unclear. V was clipped by 2 bases and J by 9 bases, with 7 bases between them. There are 11 residues in the CDR3. Looked up from germline, CDR1 is MNHEY and CDR2 is SVGAGI. The CDR3 region has the DNA TGTGCCAGCAGTTACGCCGCTAAAGCTTTCTTT. Translation: CASSYAAKAFF.

V gene TRBV6-6 combines with J gene TRBJ1-2; D possibly corresponds to TRBD1 (5 bases). Looked up from germline, CDR1 is MNHNY and CDR2 is SVGAGI (reference sequence). The CDR3 has 13 residues. V was shortened by 5 bases and J by 0 bases, with 7 bases between the two germline ends. Written as DNA, the CDR3 is TGTGCCAGCAGTCAGACAGCTAACTATGGCTACACCTTC. Its translation: CASSQTANYGYTF.

The gene calls are TRBV6-1 and TRBJ1-1; weak D call: TRBD1 (6 bases). The CDR3 is 15 amino acids. V lost 4 bases, J lost 1 base, and 13 bases lay in between. CDR1 is MNHNS and CDR2 is SASEGT in the germline V gene. The CDR3 nucleotides read TGTGCCAGCAGTGTTAGACAGGTTGGGAACACTGAAGCTTTCTTT. Translation gives CASSVRQVGNTEAFF.

The CDR3 nucleotides read TGTGCCAGCAGCGTAGAACCCGATTCCTCCAGCACTGAAGCTTTCTTT. Protein: CASSVEPDSSSTEAFF. This chain links TRBV9 with TRBJ1-1; the D is unclear. Germline assignment: CDR1 SGDLS and CDR2 YYNGEE. V shed 0 bases and J shed 4 bases, with 16 bases lying between them. CDR3 length: 16 residues.

The genes are TRBV13 and TRBJ1-2, with a possible D match to TRBD1 (6 bases). Trimming cost V 5 bases and J 7 bases, with 17 bases left between them. The CDR3 is made up of 14 amino acids. Germline values: CDR1 PRHDT, CDR2 FYEKMQ (reference sequence). The CDR3 spells CASSNPTTGFGYTF. The DNA for the CDR3 is TGTGCCAGCAGCAACCCCACAACAGGGTTTGGCTACACCTTC.

Concerning this clone: The same CDR3 also results from other DNA sequences found in this sample. The chain uses TRBV19 and TRBJ1-4; no clear D gene. The CDR3 is 13 amino acids. Between the trimmed V and J ends, which lost 3 bases and 3 bases, there was a span of 5 bases. The germline V gene encodes CDR1 LNHDA and CDR2 SQIVND (reference sequence). The CDR3 loop is CASSIAANEKLFF. In DNA, the CDR3 is TGTGCCAGTAGTATTGCGGCTAATGAAAAACTGTTTTTT.

As concerns this clone: The junction departs from the called germline gene at one end, perhaps through a read error. The chain uses TRBV27 and TRBJ2-5, with 8 bases fitting TRBD2. Germline values: CDR1 MNHEY, CDR2 SMNVEV (reference sequence). This CDR3 comprises 16 residues. The CDR3 DNA follows: TGTGCCAGCAGTTTAATAGAGACTAGCGCAAGAGAGGCCCAGTACTTC. It translates to CASSLIETSAREAQYF.

The V and J genes are TRBV7-2 and TRBJ2-1, with 16 bases fitting TRBD2. The CDR3 is 18 residues long. Per germline, CDR1 SGHTA and CDR2 FQGNSA. V was pared by 4 bases and J by 3 bases, with 6 bases of the junction left unmatched. The CDR3 here is CASSSGLAGGSGYNEQFF. As DNA, the CDR3 is TGTGCCAGCAGCTCGGGACTAGCGGGGGGGAGTGGCTACAATGAGCAGTTCTTC.

CDR3 in DNA: TGTGCCAGCAGCTTAGCAGAGGAAAACTATGGCTACACCTTC. This gives the protein CASSLAEENYGYTF. This rearrangement joins TRBV7-2 to TRBJ1-2; no definite D call. The CDR3 contains 14 residues. Germline CDR1 and CDR2: SGHTA and FQGNSA. V was pared by 0 bases and J by 2 bases, with 7 bases between.

The gene calls are TRBV5-1 and TRBJ2-1, with 14 nucleotides matching TRBD2. The CDR3 loop spans 20 amino acids. The germline CDR1 and CDR2 sequences are SGHRS and YFSETQ. Trimming took 1 base from V and 4 from J; bases not matched to a gene: 13. The CDR3 is CASSLPTGLAGGHLYNEQFF. For the CDR3, the DNA is TGCGCCAGCAGCTTGCCCACAGGACTAGCGGGGGGACACCTGTACAATGAGCAGTTCTTC.

V usage is TRBV7-9 and J usage is TRBJ2-2, with 8 bases lining up with TRBD2. From germline, CDR1 is SEHNR and CDR2 FQNEAQ (reference sequence). J lost 6 bases, V lost 10 bases, and 10 bases had no gene match. CDR3 length: 14 residues. CDR3 sequence reads: CAIFLGRGPGELFF. CDR3 DNA: TGTGCCATTTTCCTCGGGAGGGGCCCCGGGGAGCTGTTTTTT.

The J gene is TRBJ1-2, the V gene TRBV10-2, with D hard to call. Germline assignment: CDR1 WSHSY and CDR2 SAAADI. CDR3 length: 12 amino acids. The V gene lost 7 bases and the J gene lost 6 bases, with 12 bases spanning the gap. The CDR3 DNA reads TGCGCCAGCACTACCCCTGAGAATGGCTACACCTTC. The encoded protein is CASTTPENGYTF.

CDR3 nucleotides: TGTGCCAGCAGCGCCGGACAGGGTGATGGCGGGGAGCTGTTTTTT. Amino acids: CASSAGQGDGGELFF. V and J are TRBV11-1 and TRBJ2-2; 8 bases align to TRBD1. V shed 5 bases and J 7 bases; nucleotides not matched to a gene: 9. The CDR3 runs to 15 residues. Per germline, CDR1 SGHAT and CDR2 FQDESV (reference sequence).

The chain carries TRBV2 and TRBJ2-1; 8 positions agree with TRBD1. The CDR3 contains 14 residues. Losses at the gene ends were 6 bases for V and 2 bases for J; bases not matched to a gene: 3. Germline V gives CDR1 SNHLY, CDR2 FYNNEI. DNA for the CDR3: TGTGCCAGCAGGGCAGGGGGCGCCTACAATGAGCAGTTCTTC. This translates into CASRAGGAYNEQFF.